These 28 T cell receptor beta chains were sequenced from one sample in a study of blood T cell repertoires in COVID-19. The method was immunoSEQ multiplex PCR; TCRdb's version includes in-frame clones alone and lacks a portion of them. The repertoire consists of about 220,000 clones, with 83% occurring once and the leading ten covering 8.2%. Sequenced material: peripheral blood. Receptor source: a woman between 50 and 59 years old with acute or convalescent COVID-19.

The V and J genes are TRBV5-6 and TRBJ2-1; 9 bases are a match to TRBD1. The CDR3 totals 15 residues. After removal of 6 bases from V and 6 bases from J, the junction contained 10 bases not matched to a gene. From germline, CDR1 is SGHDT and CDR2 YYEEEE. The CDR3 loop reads CASTPTGGEGNEQFF. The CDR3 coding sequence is TGTGCCAGCACCCCGACAGGGGGGGAGGGCAATGAGCAGTTCTTC.

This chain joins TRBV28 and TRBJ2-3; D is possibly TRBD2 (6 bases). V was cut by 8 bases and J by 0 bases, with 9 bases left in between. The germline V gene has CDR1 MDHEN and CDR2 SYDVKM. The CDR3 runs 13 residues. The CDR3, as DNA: TGTGCCAGCGGGACTCATAGCACAGATACGCAGTATTTT. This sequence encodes CASGTHSTDTQYF.

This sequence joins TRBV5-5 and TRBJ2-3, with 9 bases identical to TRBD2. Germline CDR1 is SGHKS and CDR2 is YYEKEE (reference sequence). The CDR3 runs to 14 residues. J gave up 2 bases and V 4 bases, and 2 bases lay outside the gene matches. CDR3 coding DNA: TGTGCCAGCAGCCCTAGCGGGAACACAGATACGCAGTATTTT. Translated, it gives CASSPSGNTDTQYF.

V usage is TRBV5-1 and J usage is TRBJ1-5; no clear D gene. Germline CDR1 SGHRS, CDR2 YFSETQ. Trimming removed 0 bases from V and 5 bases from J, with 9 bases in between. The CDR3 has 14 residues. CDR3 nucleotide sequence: TGCGCCAGCAGCTTGGAACGGAGAGATCAGCCCCAGCATTTT. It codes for CASSLERRDQPQHF. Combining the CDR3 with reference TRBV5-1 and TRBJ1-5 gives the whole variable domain KAGVTQTPRYLIKTRGQQVTLSCSPISGHRSVSWYQQTPGQGLQFLFEYFSETQRNKGNFPGRFSGRQFSNSRSEMNVSTLELGDSALYLCASSLERRDQPQHFGDGTRLSIL.

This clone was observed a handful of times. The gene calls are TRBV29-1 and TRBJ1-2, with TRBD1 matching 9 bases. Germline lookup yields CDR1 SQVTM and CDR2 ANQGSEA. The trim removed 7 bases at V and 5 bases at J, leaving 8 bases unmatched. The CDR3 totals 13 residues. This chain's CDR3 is CSAPGQGLYGYTF. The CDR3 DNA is TGCAGCGCCCCGGGACAGGGACTATATGGCTACACCTTC.

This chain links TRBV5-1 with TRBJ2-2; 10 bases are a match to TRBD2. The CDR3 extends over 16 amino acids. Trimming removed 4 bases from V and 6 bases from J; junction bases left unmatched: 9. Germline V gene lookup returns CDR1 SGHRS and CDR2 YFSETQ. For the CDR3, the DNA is TGCGCCAGCAGCCTGGTTACTAGCGGGAATGCCGGGGAGCTGTTTTTT. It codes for CASSLVTSGNAGELFF.

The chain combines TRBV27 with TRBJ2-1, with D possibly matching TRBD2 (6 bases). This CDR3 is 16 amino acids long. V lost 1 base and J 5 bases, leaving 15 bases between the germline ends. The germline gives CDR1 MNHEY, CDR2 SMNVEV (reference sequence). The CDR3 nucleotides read TGTGCCAGCAGTTTATTTCTGGGATGGGGGGACAATGAGCAGTTCTTC. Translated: CASSLFLGWGDNEQFF.

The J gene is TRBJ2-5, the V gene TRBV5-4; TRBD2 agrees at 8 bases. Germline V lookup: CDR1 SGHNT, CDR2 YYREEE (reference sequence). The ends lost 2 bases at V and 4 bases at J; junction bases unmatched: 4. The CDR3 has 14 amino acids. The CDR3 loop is CASSFRGGPETQYF. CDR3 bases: TGTGCCAGCAGCTTCCGGGGGGGTCCAGAGACCCAGTACTTC.

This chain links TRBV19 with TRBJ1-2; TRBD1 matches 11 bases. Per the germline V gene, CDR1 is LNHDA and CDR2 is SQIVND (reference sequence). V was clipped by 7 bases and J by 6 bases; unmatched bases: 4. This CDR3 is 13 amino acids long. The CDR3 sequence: CASKPGQGDGYTF. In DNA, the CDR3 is TGTGCCAGTAAACCGGGACAGGGGGATGGCTACACCTTC.

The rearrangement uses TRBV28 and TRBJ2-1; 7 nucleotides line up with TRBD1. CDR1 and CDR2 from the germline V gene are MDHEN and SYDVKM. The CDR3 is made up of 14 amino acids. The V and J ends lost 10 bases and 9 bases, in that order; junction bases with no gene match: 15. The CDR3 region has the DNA TGTGCCACCACACAGGGGCCCTACTTTTTTGAGCAGTTCTTC. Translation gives CATTQGPYFFEQFF.

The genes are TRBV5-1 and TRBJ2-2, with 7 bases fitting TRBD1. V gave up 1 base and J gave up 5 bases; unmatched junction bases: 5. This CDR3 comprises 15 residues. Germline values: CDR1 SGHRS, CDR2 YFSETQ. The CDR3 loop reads CASSLTGERTGELFF. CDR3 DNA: TGCGCCAGCAGCTTGACAGGGGAAAGGACCGGGGAGCTGTTTTTT.

The CDR3 sequence: CASSSRGQGSNQPQHF. DNA of the CDR3: TGTGCCAGCAGTTCCCGCGGACAGGGTAGCAATCAGCCCCAGCATTTT. The V call is TRBV6-5, the J call TRBJ1-5; 8 bases are shared with TRBD1. From germline, CDR1 is MNHEY and CDR2 SVGAGI. Germline trimming cut 4 bases from V and 0 bases from J; bases unmatched to any gene: 5. There are 16 residues in the CDR3.

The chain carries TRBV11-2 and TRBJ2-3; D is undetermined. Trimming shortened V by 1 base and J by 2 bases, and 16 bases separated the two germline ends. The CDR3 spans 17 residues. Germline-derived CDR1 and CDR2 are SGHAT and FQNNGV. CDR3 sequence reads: CASSLVSWQSPTDTQYF. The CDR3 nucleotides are TGTGCCAGCAGCTTAGTTTCTTGGCAAAGTCCCACAGATACGCAGTATTTT.

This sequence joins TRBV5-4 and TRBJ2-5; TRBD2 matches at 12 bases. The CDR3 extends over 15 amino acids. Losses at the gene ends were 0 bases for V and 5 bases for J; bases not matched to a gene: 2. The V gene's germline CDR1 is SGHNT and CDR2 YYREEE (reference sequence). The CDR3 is CASSLGLAGEETQYF. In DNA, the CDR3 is TGTGCCAGCAGCTTGGGACTAGCGGGAGAGGAGACCCAGTACTTC.

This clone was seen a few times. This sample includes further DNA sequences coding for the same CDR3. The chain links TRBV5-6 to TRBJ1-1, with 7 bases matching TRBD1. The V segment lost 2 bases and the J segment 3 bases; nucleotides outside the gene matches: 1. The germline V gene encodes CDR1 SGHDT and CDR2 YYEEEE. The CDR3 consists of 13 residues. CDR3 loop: CASSFTGDTEAFF. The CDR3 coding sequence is TGTGCCAGCAGCTTTACAGGGGACACTGAAGCTTTCTTT.

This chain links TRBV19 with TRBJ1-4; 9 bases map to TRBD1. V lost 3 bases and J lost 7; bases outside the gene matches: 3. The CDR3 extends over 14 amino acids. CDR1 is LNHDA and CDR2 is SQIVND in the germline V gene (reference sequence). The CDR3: CASSMGTGSEKLFF. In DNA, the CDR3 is TGTGCCAGTAGTATGGGGACAGGGAGTGAAAAACTGTTTTTT.

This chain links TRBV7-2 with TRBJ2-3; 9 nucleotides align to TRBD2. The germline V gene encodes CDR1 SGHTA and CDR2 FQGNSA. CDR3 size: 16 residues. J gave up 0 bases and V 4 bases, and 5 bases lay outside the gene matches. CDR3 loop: CASSSQLAGSTDTQYF. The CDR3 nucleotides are TGTGCCAGCAGCTCTCAACTAGCGGGCAGCACAGATACGCAGTATTTT.

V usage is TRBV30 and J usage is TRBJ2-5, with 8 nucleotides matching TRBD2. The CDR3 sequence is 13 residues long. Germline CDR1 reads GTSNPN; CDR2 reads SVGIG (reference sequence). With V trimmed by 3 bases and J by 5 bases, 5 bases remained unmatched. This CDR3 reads CAWRGTSGETQYF. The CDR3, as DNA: TGTGCCTGGAGGGGGACTAGTGGTGAGACCCAGTACTTC.

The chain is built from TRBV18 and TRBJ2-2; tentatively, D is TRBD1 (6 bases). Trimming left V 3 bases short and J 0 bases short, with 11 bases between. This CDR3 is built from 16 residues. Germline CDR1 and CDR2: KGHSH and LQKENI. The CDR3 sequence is CASSPSTGSNTGELFF. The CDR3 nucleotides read TGTGCCAGCTCACCTTCGACAGGTTCGAACACCGGGGAGCTGTTTTTT.

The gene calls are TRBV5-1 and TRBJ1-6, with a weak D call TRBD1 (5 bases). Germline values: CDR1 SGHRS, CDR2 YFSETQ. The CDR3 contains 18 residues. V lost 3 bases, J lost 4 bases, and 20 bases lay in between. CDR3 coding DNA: TGCGCCAGCAGCTCCCCCCTCGGGACTGATCTTTATAATTCACCCCTCCACTTT. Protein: CASSSPLGTDLYNSPLHF.

The CDR3 coding sequence is TGTGCCAGCAGCACCAGACAGGGAAGTGACGAGCAGTACTTC. Amino acid sequence: CASSTRQGSDEQYF. The rearrangement links TRBV7-8 to TRBJ2-7, with 7 bases fitting TRBD1. The CDR3 spans 14 residues. Trimming took 5 bases from V and 5 from J; bases not matched to a gene: 9. Germline CDR1 reads SGHVS; CDR2 reads FQNEAQ.

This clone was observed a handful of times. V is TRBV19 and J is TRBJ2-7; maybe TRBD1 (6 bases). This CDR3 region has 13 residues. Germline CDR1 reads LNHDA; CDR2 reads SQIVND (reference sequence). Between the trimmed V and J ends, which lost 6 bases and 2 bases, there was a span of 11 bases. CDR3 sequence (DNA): TGTGCCAGTAGCCCGACAGGCCCCTACGAGCAGTACTTC. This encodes CASSPTGPYEQYF.

CDR3 region: CASSRVLEGWAEAFF. For the CDR3, the DNA is TGTGCCAGCAGTCGGGTTTTAGAAGGATGGGCTGAAGCTTTCTTT. The chain links TRBV6-2 or TRBV6-3 to TRBJ1-1; no reliable D call. The CDR3 extends over 15 amino acids. The germline CDR1 and CDR2 sequences are MNHEY and SVGEGT. Trimming left V 5 bases short and J 6 bases short, with 19 bases between.

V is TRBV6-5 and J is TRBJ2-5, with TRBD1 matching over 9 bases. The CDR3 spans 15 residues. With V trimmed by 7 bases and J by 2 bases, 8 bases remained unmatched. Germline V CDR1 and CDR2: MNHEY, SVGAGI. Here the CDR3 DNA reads TGTGCCAGCATTACGGGACAGGGCAAACAAGAGACCCAGTACTTC. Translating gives CASITGQGKQETQYF.

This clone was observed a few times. CDR3 DNA: TGTGCCAGCTCATCGGGACAGAGGGAGACCCAGTACTTC. Translated, it gives CASSSGQRETQYF. The rearrangement links TRBV18 to TRBJ2-5; 7 bases map to TRBD1. This CDR3 comprises 13 residues. Per germline, CDR1 KGHSH and CDR2 LQKENI. The V segment lost 5 bases and the J segment 5 bases; nucleotides outside the gene matches: 5.

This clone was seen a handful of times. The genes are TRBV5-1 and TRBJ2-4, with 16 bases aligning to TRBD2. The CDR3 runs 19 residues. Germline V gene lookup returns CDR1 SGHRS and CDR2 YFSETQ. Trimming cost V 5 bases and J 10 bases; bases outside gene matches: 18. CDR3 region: CASRPSEPGLAGGPWIQYF. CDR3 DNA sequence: TGCGCCAGCAGACCTTCCGAACCGGGACTAGCGGGAGGGCCATGGATTCAGTACTTC.

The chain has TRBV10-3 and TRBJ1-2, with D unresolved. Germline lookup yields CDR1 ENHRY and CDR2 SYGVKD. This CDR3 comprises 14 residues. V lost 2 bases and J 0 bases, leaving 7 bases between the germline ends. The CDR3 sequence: CAISETDSNYGYTF. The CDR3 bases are TGTGCCATCAGTGAGACTGATTCTAACTATGGCTACACCTTC.

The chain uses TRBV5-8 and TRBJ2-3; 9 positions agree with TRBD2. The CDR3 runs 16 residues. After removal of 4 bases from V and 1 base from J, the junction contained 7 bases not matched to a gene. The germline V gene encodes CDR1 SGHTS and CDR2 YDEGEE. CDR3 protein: CASSPGIAGGTDTQYF. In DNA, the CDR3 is TGTGCCAGCAGCCCGGGAATAGCGGGAGGCACAGATACGCAGTATTTT.